This T cell receptor (beta chain) was recovered during a study of memory CD4+ T cells and cytomegalovirus serostatus (dated by TCRdb to the late 2010s). With regard to the full study: The cohort comprised about 33 healthy Belgian adults, 9 CMV seropositive and around 24 CMV seronegative. To replicate a published TCR-based CMV serostatus classifier, the study sequenced CD4+ memory TCRbeta repertoires from a Belgian cohort whose cytomegalovirus serostatus was known.

Summary of the overall study and its limitations: Among the roughly 160 previously reported CMV-associated TCRbeta sequences, 67 showed up in the CD4+ memory repertoires, with each one found in between one and five individuals. Only CD4+CD45RO+ memory cells were sequenced, in contrast to the original study, which included naive and memory CD4+ and CD8+ populations. For predicting CMV serostatus, the median bootstrapped AUC was about 0.94 using the original framework and about 0.9 using a US-trained random forest. The original-framework classifier achieved a median bootstrapped AUC of approximately 0.94 with a 95% CI of 0.76-1.00 on the Belgian cohort. The results were interpreted as suggesting that the CMV-associated TCR signature is mostly present in the CD4+ memory repertoire.

Genomic DNA was extracted from sorted cells with the Quick-DNA Microprep Kit. Amplification of TCRbeta DNA was done with the immunoSEQ hsTCRbeta kit, following the protocol from the manufacturer. An Illumina MiSeq instrument was used to sequence the TCRbeta libraries. Processing in the source paper ran as follows. After out-of-frame sequences were removed, 2,204,828 distinct TCRbeta sequences remained, averaging around 70,000 per individual. Each individual was scored by the count of 164 previously reported CMV-associated TCRbeta sequences and the total productive distinct TCRbeta count. A beta-binomial model was reimplemented in Python, and random forests from scikit-learn, run with default parameters, were trained on data from the US cohort. Classifier performance on the Belgian cohort was summarized as median AUC with percentile confidence intervals calculated over 10,000 bootstrap iterations. Entries here come from immuneACCESS through TCRdb and include only in-frame sequences with V and J called. Some clones fail to appear in such tables; in the studies checked, an unresolved V gene covers under half of the shortfall, and the cause of the remainder is unknown. For V, J and clone size, that table is used; D and trimming come from the DNA. In this sample the table shows about 50,000 clones, 82% of which occur a single time. Roughly 0.59% of the sample is held by the ten biggest clonotypes.

Notes on this clone: What this receptor recognizes is not known. No base quality information exists; no much larger clone differs at one position.

Single viable CD3+CD4+CD8-CD45RO+ cells were sorted as memory CD4+ T cells on a FACSAria II. CMV serostatus was determined using a Roche Elecsys assay that detects serum IgG against CMV pp150, pp28, p38 and p52. Once the samples were thawed, total CD4+ T cells were enriched through positive selection using CD4 magnetic microbeads. The samples came from a separate study whose specific focus was interrogating the CD4+ T cell memory repertoire. Peripheral blood mononuclear cells were isolated and cryopreserved according to standard operating procedures, and serum was kept at -80 degrees C. CD3-PerCP (BW264/56), CD4-APC (RPA-T4), CD45RO-PE (UCHT1) and CD8-Pacific Orange (3B5) antibodies were used for staining, and non-viable cells were excluded with Sytox blue. Reading from cysteine to phenylalanine, the CDR3 counts 14 amino acids. The kept DNA is CDR3 alone, 42 bases in frame from the first base. CDR1 and CDR2 are read off the germline V gene as MDHEN and SYDVKM. Between the V and J ends, shortened by 2 bases and 5 bases respectively, the junction contains 9 bases.

The receptor comes from an adult in good health and CMV-seronegative. The sequenced sample was memory CD4+ T cells from blood. The chain is assembled from TRBV28 and TRBJ1-4, with no reliable assignment of the D segment. The sequenced DNA: TGTGCCAGCAGTTTAGTTGGCGGGAATGAAAAACTGTTTTTT. Translated, this gives CASSLVGGNEKLFF.